This TCR beta chain came from a study of T cell responses to AZD1222 COVID-19 vaccine. Clones were read by immunoSEQ multiplex PCR, and TCRdb kept only the in-frame ones, dropping some. This repertoire shows about 150,000 clones, around 93% found once; its top ten account for approximately 3.6%. V lost 2 bases to trimming and J lost 7 bases; unmatched junction nucleotides: 18. Germline lookup yields CDR1 KGHSH and CDR2 LQKENI. The CDR3 loop spans 18 amino acids. The TCR was taken from an adult who received the AZD1222 COVID-19 vaccine. This sequence joins TRBV18 and TRBJ2-5; TRBD2 matches 8 bases. Specimen: peripheral blood, collected 28 days after the second AZD1222 dose. This chain's CDR3 is CASSPGLLGSGAPGTQYF. CDR3 DNA: TGTGCCAGCTCACCAGGGCTTCTCGGTAGCGGGGCCCCCGGGACCCAGTACTTC.